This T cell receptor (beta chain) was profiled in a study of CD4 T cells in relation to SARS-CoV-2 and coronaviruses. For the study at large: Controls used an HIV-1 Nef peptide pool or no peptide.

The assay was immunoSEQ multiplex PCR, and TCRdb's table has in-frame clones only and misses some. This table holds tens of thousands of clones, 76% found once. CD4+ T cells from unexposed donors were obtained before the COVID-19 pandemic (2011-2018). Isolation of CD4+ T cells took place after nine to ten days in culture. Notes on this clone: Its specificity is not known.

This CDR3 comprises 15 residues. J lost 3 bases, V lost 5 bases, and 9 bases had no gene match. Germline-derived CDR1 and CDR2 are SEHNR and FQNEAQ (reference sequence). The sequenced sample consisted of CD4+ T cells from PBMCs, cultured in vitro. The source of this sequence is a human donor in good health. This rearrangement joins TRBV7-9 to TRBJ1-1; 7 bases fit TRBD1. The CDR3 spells CASSAGGTVDTEAFF. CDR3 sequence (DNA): TGTGCCAGCAGCGCAGGCGGGACAGTAGACACTGAAGCTTTCTTT.